One and the same sample provided the 8 T cell receptor beta chains below, sequenced in a study of CD8 T cells in Susac syndrome. When the RNA was reverse transcribed, random hexamers were used with an input of roughly 0.5 to 1 ug. Each CDR3 protein gets one entry after TCRdb re-called the immunoSEQ multiplex PCR reads with MiXCR. This sample has around 140,000 distinct CDR3 sequences, with 80% to 85% found just once. Sequencing was performed on CD8+ T cells from PBMCs. Source of these receptors: a human donor with multiple sclerosis.

This CDR3 reads CASRAQGWGYTF. DNA for the CDR3: TGTGCCAGCAGGGCACAGGGATGGGGCTACACCTTC. The V and J genes are TRBV12-3 or TRBV12-4 and TRBJ1-2, with D tentatively TRBD1 (6 bases). V was clipped by 6 bases and J by 8 bases, with 13 bases between them. This CDR3 has 12 amino acids.

The chain joins TRBV7-2 to TRBJ2-1, with D hard to call. This CDR3 has 14 residues. Trimming removed 3 bases at V and 8 bases at J, with 14 bases between. Looked up from germline, CDR1 is SGHTA and CDR2 is FQGNSA. The CDR3 nucleotides read TGTGCCAGCAGCTTTCTTGGGTCGGGCGATGAGCAGTTCTTC. Translating gives CASSFLGSGDEQFF. The full variable domain, rest sourced from reference TRBV7-2 and TRBJ2-1, is GAGVSQSPSNKVTEKGKDVELRCDPISGHTALYWYRQSLGQGLEFLIYFQGNSAPDKSGLPSDRFSAERTGGSVSTLTIQRTQQEDSAVYLCASSFLGSGDEQFFGPGTRLTVL.

This sequence joins TRBV30 and TRBJ1-1, with a weak D call TRBD1 (5 bases). The V gene's germline CDR1 is GTSNPN and CDR2 SVGIG (reference sequence). With 0 bases removed from V and 8 bases from J, the gap between germline ends came to 10 bases. This CDR3 contains 12 residues. The CDR3 loop is CAWSVAGLEAFF. The CDR3 DNA is TGTGCCTGGAGTGTAGCAGGGTTGGAAGCTTTCTTT.

The gene calls are TRBV18 and TRBJ2-3; D is possibly TRBD2 (6 bases). Trimming shortened V by 7 bases and J by 0 bases, and 20 bases separated the two germline ends. This CDR3 spans 17 amino acids. CDR1 and CDR2 (germline): KGHSH, LQKENI. CDR3 sequence: CASLTRDSYSSTDTQYF. The CDR3, as DNA: TGTGCCAGCTTAACTCGGGACTCCTATTCTAGCACAGATACGCAGTATTTT.

This chain joins TRBV2 and TRBJ1-2; D call uncertain. This CDR3 has 11 residues. V lost 3 bases and J lost 1, with 0 bases in between. Germline V gene data show CDR1 as SNHLY and CDR2 as FYNNEI. This chain's CDR3 is CASSDNYGYTF. In DNA form, the CDR3 reads TGTGCCAGCAGTGATAACTATGGCTACACCTTC.

This chain connects TRBV10-2 to TRBJ2-7, with 8 positions matching TRBD1. The CDR3 length is 13 residues. With 7 bases clipped from V and 4 bases from J, the junction kept 6 bases outside the gene matches. The V gene's germline CDR1 is WSHSY and CDR2 SAAADI. The CDR3 sequence: CASIGTGTYEQYF. CDR3 nucleotide sequence: TGCGCCAGCATCGGGACAGGCACATACGAGCAGTACTTC.

The CDR3 region has the DNA TGTGCCAGCAGCCTCTGGCGGAGCCACGAGCAGTACGTC. Protein: CASSLWRSHEQYV. The chain uses TRBV11-2 and TRBJ2-7, with no clear D. There are 13 residues in the CDR3. V was pared by 5 bases and J by 5 bases, with 13 bases between. CDR1 is SGHAT, CDR2 FQNNGV, per germline.

The CDR3 sequence is CASSLGLASDTQYF. CDR3 nucleotides: TGTGCCAGTAGCCTCGGACTAGCCTCAGATACGCAGTATTTT. The chain uses TRBV19 and TRBJ2-3, with TRBD2 identical over 8 bases. Germline CDR1 LNHDA, CDR2 SQIVND (reference sequence). The CDR3 has 14 residues. V was clipped by 6 bases and J by 4 bases; unmatched bases: 6.